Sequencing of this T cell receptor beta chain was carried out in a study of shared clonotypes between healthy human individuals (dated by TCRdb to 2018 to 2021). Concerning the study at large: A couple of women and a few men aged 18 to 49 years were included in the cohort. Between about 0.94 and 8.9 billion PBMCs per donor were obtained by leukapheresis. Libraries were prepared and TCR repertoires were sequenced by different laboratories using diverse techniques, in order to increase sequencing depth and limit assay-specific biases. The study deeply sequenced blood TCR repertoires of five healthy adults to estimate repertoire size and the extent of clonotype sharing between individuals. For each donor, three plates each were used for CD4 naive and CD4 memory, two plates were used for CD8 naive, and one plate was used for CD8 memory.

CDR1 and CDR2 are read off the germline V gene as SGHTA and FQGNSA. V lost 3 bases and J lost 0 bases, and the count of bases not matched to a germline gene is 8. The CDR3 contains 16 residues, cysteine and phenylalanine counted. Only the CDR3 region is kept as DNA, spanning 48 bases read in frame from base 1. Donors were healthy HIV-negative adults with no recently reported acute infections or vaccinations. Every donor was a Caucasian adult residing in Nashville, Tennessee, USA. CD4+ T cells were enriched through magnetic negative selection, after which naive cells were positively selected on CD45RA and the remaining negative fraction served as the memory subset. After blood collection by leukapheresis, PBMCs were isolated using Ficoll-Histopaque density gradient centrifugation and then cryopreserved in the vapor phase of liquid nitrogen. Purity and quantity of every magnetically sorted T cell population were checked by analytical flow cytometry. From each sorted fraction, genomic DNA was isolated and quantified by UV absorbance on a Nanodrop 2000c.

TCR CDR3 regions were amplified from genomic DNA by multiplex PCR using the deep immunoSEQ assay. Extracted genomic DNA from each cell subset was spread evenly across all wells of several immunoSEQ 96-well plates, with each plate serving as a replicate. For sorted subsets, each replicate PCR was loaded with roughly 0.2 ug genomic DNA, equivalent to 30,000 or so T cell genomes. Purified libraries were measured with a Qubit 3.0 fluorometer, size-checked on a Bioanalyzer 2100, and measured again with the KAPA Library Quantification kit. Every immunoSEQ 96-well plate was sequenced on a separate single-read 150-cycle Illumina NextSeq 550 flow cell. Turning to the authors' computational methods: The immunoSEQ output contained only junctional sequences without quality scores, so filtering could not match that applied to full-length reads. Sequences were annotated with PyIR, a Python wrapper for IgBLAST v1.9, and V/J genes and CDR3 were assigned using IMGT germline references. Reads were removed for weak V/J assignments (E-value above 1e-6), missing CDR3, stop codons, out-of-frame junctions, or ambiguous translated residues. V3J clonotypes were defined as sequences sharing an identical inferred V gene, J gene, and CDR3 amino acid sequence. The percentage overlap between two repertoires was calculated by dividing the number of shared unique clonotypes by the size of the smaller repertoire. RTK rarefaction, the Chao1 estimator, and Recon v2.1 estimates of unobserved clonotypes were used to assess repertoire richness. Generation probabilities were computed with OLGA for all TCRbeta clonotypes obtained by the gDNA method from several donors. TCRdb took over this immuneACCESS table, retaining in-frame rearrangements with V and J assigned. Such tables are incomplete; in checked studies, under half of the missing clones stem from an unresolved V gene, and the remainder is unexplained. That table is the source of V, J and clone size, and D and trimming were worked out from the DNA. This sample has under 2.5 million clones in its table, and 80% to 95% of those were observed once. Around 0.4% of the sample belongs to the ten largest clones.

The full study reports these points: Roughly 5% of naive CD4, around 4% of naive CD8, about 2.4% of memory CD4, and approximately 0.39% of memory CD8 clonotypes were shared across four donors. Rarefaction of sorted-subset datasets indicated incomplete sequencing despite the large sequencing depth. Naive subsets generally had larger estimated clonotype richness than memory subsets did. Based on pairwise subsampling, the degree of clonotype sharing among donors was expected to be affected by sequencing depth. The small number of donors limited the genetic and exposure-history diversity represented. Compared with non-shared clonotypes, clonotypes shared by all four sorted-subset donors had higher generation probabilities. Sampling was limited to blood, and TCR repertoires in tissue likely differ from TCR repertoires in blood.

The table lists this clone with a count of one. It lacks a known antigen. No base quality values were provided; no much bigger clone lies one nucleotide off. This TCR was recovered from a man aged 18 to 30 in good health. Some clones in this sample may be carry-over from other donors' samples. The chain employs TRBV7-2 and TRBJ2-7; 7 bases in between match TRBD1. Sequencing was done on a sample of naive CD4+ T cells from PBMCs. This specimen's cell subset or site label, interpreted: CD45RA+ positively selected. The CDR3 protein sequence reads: CASSFQTGISSYEQYF. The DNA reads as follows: TGTGCCAGCAGCTTTCAGACAGGGATTAGCTCCTACGAGCAGTACTTC.